A single sample is the source of the 23 T cell receptor beta chains below, sequenced in a study of blood T cell repertoires in COVID-19. Data came from immunoSEQ multiplex PCR; TCRdb stores just in-frame clones and leaves some out. This table holds over 100,000 clones, 82% found once. Sequencing input: peripheral blood. These receptors were taken from a man between 65 and 85 years old with acute or convalescent COVID-19.

The gene calls are TRBV18 and TRBJ2-7; 10 nucleotides match TRBD2. The CDR3 is made up of 14 amino acids. Per germline, CDR1 KGHSH and CDR2 LQKENI. The junction had 5 bases not matched to a gene; V was cut back by 4 bases and J by 5 bases. CDR3 sequence: CASSQVAGGDEQYF. In DNA form, the CDR3 reads TGTGCCAGCTCACAAGTAGCGGGGGGCGACGAGCAGTACTTC.

The chain combines TRBV6-5 with TRBJ2-5; D remains unclear. The CDR3 loop spans 14 amino acids. Trimming took 2 bases from V and 1 from J, leaving 8 bases between them. CDR1 is MNHEY, CDR2 SVGAGI, per germline. CDR3 sequence (DNA): TGTGCCAGCAGTTACGGCGGTCTCCAAGAGACCCAGTACTTC. It yields the protein CASSYGGLQETQYF.

The gene calls are TRBV21-1 and TRBJ1-2. TRBV21-1 is deemed a pseudogene. This CDR3 has 15 residues. The CDR3 sequence is CAPGLVGIEVYGYTF. The CDR3 DNA reads as TGTGCCCCCGGGCTGGTCGGGATTGAGGTCTATGGCTACACCTTC.

This chain links TRBV11-3 with TRBJ2-1, with TRBD2 identical over 8 bases. The V gene end was trimmed by 5 bases and the J gene end by 4 bases; junction bases not matched to a gene: 7. The CDR3 has 15 residues. Germline CDR1 reads SGHNT; CDR2 reads YENEEA. The CDR3 nucleotides read TGTGCCAGCAGCCCCCTATTAGCGGGGTACAATGAGCAGTTCTTC. Translation gives CASSPLLAGYNEQFF. Drawing the rest from reference TRBV11-3 and TRBJ2-1, the complete variable domain is EAGVVQSPRYKIIEKKQPVAFWCNPISGHNTLYWYLQNLGQGPELLIRYENEEAVDDSQLPKDRFSAERLKGVDSTLKIQPAELGDSAVYLCASSPLLAGYNEQFFGPGTRLTVL.

This clone was seen only once. This chain links TRBV18 with TRBJ1-1; weak D call: TRBD1 (6 bases). CDR3 length: 15 residues. Germline V lookup: CDR1 KGHSH, CDR2 LQKENI. Trimming cost V 6 bases and J 2 bases, with 16 bases left between them. This CDR3 is CASSQTPGQNTEAFF. In nucleotides, the CDR3 is TGTGCCAGCTCCCAAACTCCGGGACAAAACACTGAAGCTTTCTTT.

This clone was seen once. This chain uses TRBV5-1 with TRBJ2-7; D not resolved. The V gene's germline CDR1 is SGHRS and CDR2 YFSETQ. The CDR3 runs to 14 residues. V lost 1 base and J lost 2, with 10 bases in between. CDR3 nucleotide sequence: TGCGCCAGCAGCTTGTCACAGACCGCCTACGAGCAGTACTTC. It codes for CASSLSQTAYEQYF. Filled out from reference TRBV5-1 and TRBJ2-7, the complete variable domain reads KAGVTQTPRYLIKTRGQQVTLSCSPISGHRSVSWYQQTPGQGLQFLFEYFSETQRNKGNFPGRFSGRQFSNSRSEMNVSTLELGDSALYLCASSLSQTAYEQYFGPGTRLTVT.

The sample holds many counts of this clone. The rearrangement joins TRBV5-1 to TRBJ2-1, with 10 bases that match TRBD1. CDR3 length: 14 residues. Germline trimming cut 4 bases from V and 4 bases from J; bases unmatched to any gene: 2. Germline V gives CDR1 SGHRS, CDR2 YFSETQ. This CDR3 reads CASSRDRGYNEQFF. The CDR3 DNA follows: TGCGCCAGCAGCCGGGACAGGGGATACAATGAGCAGTTCTTC.

The gene calls are TRBV10-3 and TRBJ1-5; the D is unclear. Trimming cost V 4 bases and J 7 bases, with 11 bases left between them. The CDR3 extends over 13 amino acids. CDR1 and CDR2 (germline): ENHRY, SYGVKD. CDR3 in amino acids: CAISVSVEQPQHF. CDR3 bases: TGTGCCATCAGTGTTTCTGTCGAGCAGCCCCAGCATTTT.

V is TRBV5-1 and J is TRBJ2-3, with 10 bases lining up with TRBD2. Germline assignment: CDR1 SGHRS and CDR2 YFSETQ. There are 16 residues in the CDR3. The junction had 7 bases not matched to a gene; V was cut back by 2 bases and J by 4 bases. In DNA, the CDR3 is TGCGCCAGCAGCTTAACTAGCGGGACTGGAGCAGATACGCAGTATTTT. This gives the protein CASSLTSGTGADTQYF.

V gene TRBV9 combines with J gene TRBJ2-2; unclear D gene. CDR3 length equals 14 residues. V was trimmed by 4 bases and J by 1 base, leaving 8 bases between them. Per germline, CDR1 SGDLS and CDR2 YYNGEE. The CDR3: CASSKQMNTGELFF. The DNA for the CDR3 is TGTGCCAGCAGCAAACAGATGAACACCGGGGAGCTGTTTTTT.

The chain couples TRBV30 to TRBJ1-1; 8 nucleotides agree with TRBD1. V dropped 5 bases and J dropped 1; count of bases not matched to a gene: 3. Per germline, CDR1 GTSNPN and CDR2 SVGIG (reference sequence). The CDR3 consists of 13 residues. The CDR3 coding sequence is TGTGCCTGGGGACAGGGAAGGAACACTGAAGCTTTCTTT. Its protein product is CAWGQGRNTEAFF.

The chain joins TRBV28 to TRBJ2-3, with 9 nucleotides matching TRBD1. V lost 5 bases, J lost 4 bases, and 7 bases stayed unmatched. Germline V gene data show CDR1 as MDHEN and CDR2 as SYDVKM. The CDR3 totals 15 residues. The CDR3 bases are TGTGCCAGCAGTAACCGGGACAGGGCATCAGATACGCAGTATTTT. It is translated as CASSNRDRASDTQYF.

This clone was observed once. This sequence joins TRBV5-1 and TRBJ1-2; 11 nucleotides match TRBD1. Germline CDR1 reads SGHRS; CDR2 reads YFSETQ. CDR3 length equals 17 residues. The junction had 15 bases not matched to a gene; V was cut back by 4 bases and J by 7 bases. CDR3 nucleotides: TGCGCCAGCAGCCTGTCCGGGACAGGGGGAGCCGTACGTGGCTACACCTTC. Protein product: CASSLSGTGGAVRGYTF.

This clone occurred once. V and J are TRBV6-8 and TRBJ1-5; tentative D call: TRBD1 (5 bases). Trimming took 6 bases from V and 4 from J, leaving 13 bases between them. Germline loops: CDR1 MNHGY, CDR2 SAAAGT. The CDR3 loop spans 14 amino acids. CDR3 amino acids: CASSPPGPNQPQHF. Written as DNA, the CDR3 is TGTGCCAGCAGCCCCCCAGGGCCTAATCAGCCCCAGCATTTT.

J is TRBJ1-1 and V is TRBV29-1, with a possible D match to TRBD1 (6 bases). The V end lost 3 bases, the J end lost 1 base, and 15 bases lay between the germline ends. The CDR3 spans 15 residues. CDR1 is SQVTM, CDR2 ANQGSEA, per germline. The CDR3 spells CSVERPGTTNTEAFF. Here the CDR3 DNA reads TGCAGCGTTGAGAGACCCGGGACAACGAACACTGAAGCTTTCTTT.

Turning to this clone: This CDR3 is also generated by other DNA sequences in the sample. The rearrangement uses TRBV2 and TRBJ2-7; 8 bases are shared with TRBD2. CDR1 SNHLY and CDR2 FYNNEI come from the germline V gene. CDR3 size: 15 residues. V was pared by 4 bases and J by 2 bases, with 7 bases of the junction left unmatched. The CDR3 loop reads CASSVNSGATYEQYF. CDR3 coding DNA: TGTGCCAGCAGTGTGAATAGCGGGGCTACCTACGAGCAGTACTTC.

This chain links TRBV19 with TRBJ2-5, with a possible D match to TRBD1 (6 bases). This CDR3 has 13 residues. V was pared by 4 bases and J by 5 bases, with 11 bases between. The V gene's germline CDR1 is LNHDA and CDR2 SQIVND (reference sequence). The DNA for the CDR3 is TGTGCCAGTAGTACCGGGACATTCGAGACCCAGTACTTC. Translation: CASSTGTFETQYF.

This chain uses TRBV18 with TRBJ2-1; 7 nucleotides match TRBD2. Germline assignment: CDR1 KGHSH and CDR2 LQKENI. CDR3 length equals 17 residues. V lost 1 base and J lost 4; bases outside the gene matches: 10. CDR3 in DNA: TGTGCCAGCTCACCACGGTTGTCGGGAGGTTTGTACAATGAGCAGTTCTTC. Translating gives CASSPRLSGGLYNEQFF.

The chain combines TRBV12-3 or TRBV12-4 with TRBJ1-2; D not certain. V dropped 6 bases and J dropped 12 bases, with 14 bases sitting between them. CDR3 length equals 11 residues. The CDR3 loop reads CASSPGRGNTF. In DNA, the CDR3 is TGTGCCAGCAGCCCCGGACGGGGAAACACCTTC.

This chain joins TRBV24-1 and TRBJ2-2, with TRBD1 identical over 7 bases. V lost 10 bases, J lost 0 bases, and 1 base stayed unmatched. Germline V lookup: CDR1 KGHDR, CDR2 SFDVKD. The CDR3 has 13 residues. In DNA, the CDR3 is TGTGCCACGGGACAGTCGAACACCGGGGAGCTGTTTTTT. Amino acid sequence: CATGQSNTGELFF.

This rearrangement joins TRBV7-2 to TRBJ1-1; possibly TRBD1 for D (6 bases). V was pared by 1 base and J by 7 bases, with 10 bases between. This CDR3 region has 13 residues. Germline assignment: CDR1 SGHTA and CDR2 FQGNSA. The CDR3 is CASSLGTAYEAFF. CDR3 coding DNA: TGTGCCAGCAGCTTAGGGACAGCTTATGAAGCTTTCTTT.

V is TRBV11-2 and J is TRBJ2-5; TRBD1 matches 8 bases. The germline CDR1 and CDR2 sequences are SGHAT and FQNNGV. The CDR3 is 16 residues long. Germline trimming cut 0 bases from V and 5 bases from J; bases unmatched to any gene: 8. The CDR3 DNA follows: TGTGCCAGCAGCTTAGATCCGGCAGGGGGCCTCGAGACCCAGTACTTC. Its protein product is CASSLDPAGGLETQYF.

V usage is TRBV19 and J usage is TRBJ1-1; no clear D gene. With 3 bases removed from V and 5 bases from J, the gap between germline ends came to 10 bases. The CDR3 is made up of 13 amino acids. The V gene's germline CDR1 is LNHDA and CDR2 SQIVND (reference sequence). CDR3 in amino acids: CASSMMRGTEAFF. The CDR3 DNA reads TGTGCCAGTAGTATGATGAGAGGGACTGAAGCTTTCTTT.